This T cell receptor beta chain was captured by sequencing in a study of PD-L1 blockade in urothelial cancer. Study background: At 3 weeks after treatment start (second dose) and again at 6 weeks, blood was analyzed.

The time point is: peripheral blood 6 weeks after treatment start. Assay used: immunoSEQ multiplex PCR; TCRdb lists only in-frame clones, some missing. The sample has some 31,000 clones, about 79% seen once. Trimming removed 4 bases at V and 1 base at J, with 7 bases between. Germline V gives CDR1 MGHRA, CDR2 YSYEKL. The CDR3 is made up of 14 amino acids. Material: PBMCs, obtained around atezolizumab (anti-PD-L1) treatment. The TCR sequence derives from a man in his 70s with urothelial cancer. This chain joins TRBV4-1 and TRBJ2-2, with D perhaps matching TRBD1 (6 bases). The CDR3 reads CASSPTGNTGELFF. Written as DNA, the CDR3 is TGCGCCAGCAGCCCGACAGGGAACACCGGGGAGCTGTTTTTT.